The entry that follows covers one T cell receptor beta chain sequence. This CDR3 contains 16 residues. CDR1 and CDR2 (germline): LGHNA, YSLEER. V was pared by 1 base and J by 1 base, with 1 base of the junction left unmatched. An amount of RNA that ranged from roughly 0.45 to 1 ug was reverse transcribed with random hexamers. Amplification of the TCR beta CDR3 was carried out by immunoSEQ multiplex PCR, which spanned a total of 54 Vbeta and 13 Jbeta segments. TCRdb ran MiXCR on the immunoSEQ multiplex PCR reads and lists one entry per CDR3 protein. Of roughly 89,000 distinct CDR3 sequences listed, approximately 96% were seen once; the top ten hold roughly 0.62%. This sample was taken from a study of CD8 T cells in Susac syndrome.

The specimen was CD8+ T cells from PBMCs. This receptor was identified in a human donor with Susac syndrome. The chain is built from TRBV4-3 and TRBJ2-2, with TRBD2 identical over 9 bases. In nucleotides, the CDR3 is TGCGCCAGCAGCCAAGTACTAGCGGGGAACACCGGGGAGCTGTTTTTT. It translates to CASSQVLAGNTGELFF.